This T cell receptor beta chain was profiled in a study of T-cell memory formation after mild COVID-19. The study's findings and limits: A subset of responding clones appeared in pre-infection memory, suggesting cross-reactive memory joined. Contracting CD4+ clones lay largely in CM and EM, with CD8+ ones residing in EMRA. A balance of CD4 and CD8 characterized clones contracting day 15 to 85, whereas later expanders leaned CD4+.

One entry per CDR3 protein results from TCRdb running MiXCR on the 5' RACE reads. The sample lists about 470,000 distinct CDR3 sequences; roughly 25% were seen once. The ends were cut back, 6 bases at V and 3 bases at J, with 18 bases in the middle. The CDR3 is 15 amino acids. Germline V gives CDR1 SGDLS, CDR2 YYNGEE. This clonotype was observed a few times. Antigen unknown. Sequenced: PBMCs or a T cell subset sorted from them (not recorded which). The chain links TRBV9 to TRBJ1-1; D gene unclear. The TCR was taken from an adult woman who had mild COVID-19 (a few samples of this study predate the infection). Cell type and time point are not known. The CDR3 region is CASIKLAALDTEAFF. The CDR3 DNA follows: TGTGCCAGCATCAAGCTGGCAGCTCTCGACACTGAAGCTTTCTTT. The whole variable domain, remainder taken from reference TRBV9 and TRBJ1-1, is DSGVTQTPKHLITATGQRVTLRCSPRSGDLSVYWYQQSLDQGLQFLIQYYNGEERAKGNILERFSAQQFPDLHSELNLSSLELGDSALYFCASIKLAALDTEAFFGQGTRLTVV.